This T cell receptor beta chain was captured in a study of blood T cell repertoires in COVID-19. Per the study methods: Estimated nucleated cell counts came from reference gene primer amplification. This table comes from immunoSEQ multiplex PCR, and its TCRdb copy is limited to in-frame clones, with some not included. V and J calls and clone size are those listed in that table; D and trimming were worked out from the DNA. The top ten clones hold around 2.9% of a sample with 4,000 to 6,000 clones, about 88% of them seen once. The V and J ends lost 0 bases and 7 bases respectively, with 9 bases between them. Germline lookup yields CDR1 MNHEY and CDR2 SVGAGI. The CDR3 is made up of 13 amino acids.

The sequencing input was peripheral blood. The source of this sequence is an elderly woman with acute or convalescent COVID-19. This chain uses TRBV6-5 with TRBJ1-2, with unresolved D. Here the CDR3 DNA reads TGTGCCAGCAGTTACTCGAGTCGGTTTGGCTACACCTTC. Translating gives CASSYSSRFGYTF.